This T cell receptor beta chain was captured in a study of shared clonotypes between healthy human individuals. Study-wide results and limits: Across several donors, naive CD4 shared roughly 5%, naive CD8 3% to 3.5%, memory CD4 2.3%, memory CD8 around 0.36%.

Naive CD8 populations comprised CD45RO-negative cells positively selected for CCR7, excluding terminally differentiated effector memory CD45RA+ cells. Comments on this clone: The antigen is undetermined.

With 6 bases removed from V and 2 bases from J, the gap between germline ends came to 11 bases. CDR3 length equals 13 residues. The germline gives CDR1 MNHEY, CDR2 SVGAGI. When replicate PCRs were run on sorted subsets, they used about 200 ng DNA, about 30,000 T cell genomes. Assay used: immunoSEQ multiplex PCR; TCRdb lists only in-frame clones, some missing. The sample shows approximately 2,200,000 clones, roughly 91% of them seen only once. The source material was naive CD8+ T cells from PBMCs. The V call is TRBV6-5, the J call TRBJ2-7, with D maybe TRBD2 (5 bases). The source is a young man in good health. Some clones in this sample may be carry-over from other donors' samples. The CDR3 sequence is CASSLAVAYEQYF. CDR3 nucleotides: TGTGCCAGCAGCCTAGCTGTAGCCTACGAGCAGTACTTC.